This T cell receptor beta chain was found in a study of tumor-infiltrating lymphocytes in primary liver carcinoma. About the research overall: Patients underwent surgical resection for primary liver carcinoma. Stage T1-T3 N0M0 and a size of roughly 4.2 to 11 cm characterized the tumors.

Trimming stripped 6 bases from V and 0 bases from J, with 12 bases between. Germline CDR1 SQVTM, CDR2 ANQGSEA. This CDR3 has 14 residues. Unsorted whole blood supplied the blood RNA, and germline DNA was isolated too. Total RNA (around 0.45 ug) served as template for TCR beta cDNA synthesis primed by a constant-region primer. Libraries covering TCR beta were generated through three nested multiplex PCR rounds (using a slightly modified ARM-PCR). Investigators reported that the first two PCR rounds, at roughly 10 cycles each, used TRBV1-TRBV30 forward primers with a C-beta reverse primer. TCRdb recomputed calls from the multiplex PCR reads with MiXCR, one row per CDR3 protein. The sample shows fewer than 350,000 distinct CDR3 sequences, over 55% of them seen only once. Worth noting for this clonotype: Its antigen is undetermined.

The study, taken as a whole, reports: Without sorting, CD4+ versus CD8+ T cell repertoires were not compared. Tumor-adjacent and tumor-blood pairs shared a smaller degree of overlap than tumor region pairs.

The rearrangement links TRBV29-1 to TRBJ2-1; D is ambiguous. Sequenced sample: peripheral blood. The sequence was collected from a man between 35 and 55 years old with primary liver carcinoma and hepatitis B virus infection. The CDR3 nucleotides are TGCAGCGTATCTGGAAAAGACTCCTACAATGAGCAGTTCTTC. Translating it yields CSVSGKDSYNEQFF.